One and the same sample provided the 15 T cell receptor beta chains below, sequenced in a study of shared clonotypes between healthy human individuals. Assay used: immunoSEQ multiplex PCR; TCRdb lists only in-frame clones, some missing. The sample yields more than 400,000 clones, approximately 82% seen once. Sequencing was performed on PBMCs. The receptors shown here come from a woman aged 40 to 49 in good health. Some clones in this sample may be carry-over from other donors' samples.

This clone was seen a few times. The same CDR3 also results from other DNA sequences found in this sample. V is TRBV27 and J is TRBJ2-3; D gene unclear. Between the trimmed V and J ends, which lost 4 bases and 2 bases, there was a span of 1 base. The CDR3 totals 11 residues. Germline V gives CDR1 MNHEY, CDR2 SMNVEV (reference sequence). Written as DNA, the CDR3 is TGTGCCAGCAGTTCCACAGATACGCAGTATTTT. As protein: CASSSTDTQYF.

The chain links TRBV25-1 to TRBJ1-2; 10 bases are shared with TRBD1. This CDR3 has 12 residues. Germline assignment: CDR1 MGHDK and CDR2 SYGVNS. The V segment lost 8 bases and the J segment 9 bases; nucleotides outside the gene matches: 6. The CDR3 bases are TGTGCCAGCGGGGGACAGGGGTTAAGCTACACCTTC. Amino acid sequence: CASGGQGLSYTF.

This clone was detected ten times or more. The rearrangement joins TRBV28 to TRBJ2-3, with 12 bases that match TRBD1. CDR3 size: 18 residues. The germline CDR1 and CDR2 sequences are MDHEN and SYDVKM. Germline trimming cut 4 bases from V and 0 bases from J; bases unmatched to any gene: 8. The CDR3 protein is CASSSPGTGGMSTDTQYF. CDR3 coding DNA: TGTGCCAGCAGTTCCCCCGGGACAGGGGGCATGAGCACAGATACGCAGTATTTT.

The chain joins TRBV30 to TRBJ1-3, with D possibly being TRBD1 (6 bases). CDR1 and CDR2 from the germline V gene are GTSNPN and SVGIG (reference sequence). V dropped 2 bases and J dropped 3 bases, with 11 bases sitting between them. This CDR3 has 14 residues. The chain's CDR3 is CAWSIQGVGNTIYF. Written as DNA, the CDR3 is TGTGCCTGGAGTATACAGGGCGTTGGAAACACCATATATTTT.

CDR3 bases: TGTGCCAGCAGCCAAGGAGCGGCGAACACTGAAGCTTTCTTT. The encoded protein is CASSQGAANTEAFF. The rearrangement joins TRBV14 to TRBJ1-1; the D is unclear. The V end lost 1 base, the J end lost 1 base, and 7 bases lay between the germline ends. This CDR3 comprises 14 residues. The V gene's germline CDR1 is SGHDN and CDR2 FVKESK.

The chain employs TRBV5-3 and TRBJ2-6; D is ambiguous. TRBV5-3 is designated an ORF whose function remains uncertain. V lost 0 bases and J 0 bases, leaving 10 bases between the germline ends. CDR3 length equals 17 residues. The CDR3 coding sequence is TGTGCCAGAAGCTTGGCACCTCCCAACTCTGGGGCCAACGTCCTGACTTTC. It codes for CARSLAPPNSGANVLTF.

The sample holds one count of this clone. The chain joins TRBV9 to TRBJ2-1, with D maybe TRBD2 (6 bases). CDR1 and CDR2 (germline): SGDLS, YYNGEE. CDR3 size: 15 residues. V gave up 0 bases and J gave up 4 bases, with 11 bases separating them. The CDR3 DNA is TGTGCCAGCAGCGTAGCGGCGGGATCGTACAATGAGCAGTTCTTC. It yields the protein CASSVAAGSYNEQFF.

This sequence joins TRBV4-3 and TRBJ2-3, with 11 bases lining up with TRBD2. V shed 1 base, J shed 4 bases, and the junction held 7 bases outside the gene matches. Germline values: CDR1 LGHNA, CDR2 YSLEER. This CDR3 contains 17 residues. Here the CDR3 DNA reads TGCGCCAGCAGCCAAGCTGTTACTAGCGGGAGCGCAGATACGCAGTATTTT. Amino acids: CASSQAVTSGSADTQYF.

V usage is TRBV4-1 and J usage is TRBJ1-1; perhaps TRBD1 as D (5 bases). From germline, CDR1 is MGHRA and CDR2 YSYEKL. The V gene lost 6 bases and the J gene lost 0 bases, with 8 bases spanning the gap. This CDR3 has 13 amino acids. DNA of the CDR3: TGCGCCAGCAGACAGGAGATGAACACTGAAGCTTTCTTT. It yields the protein CASRQEMNTEAFF.

This sequence joins TRBV9 and TRBJ2-3; D is possibly TRBD1 (7 bases). The CDR3 extends over 15 amino acids. With 4 bases removed from V and 8 bases from J, the gap between germline ends came to 20 bases. Germline-derived CDR1 and CDR2 are SGDLS and YYNGEE. The CDR3 protein is CASSPYGWGDSTQYF. The CDR3 bases are TGTGCCAGCAGCCCATACGGCTGGGGGGACAGTACGCAGTATTTT.

The chain has TRBV13 and TRBJ2-3; no clear D. The V and J ends lost 2 bases and 4 bases respectively, with 4 bases between them. CDR1 and CDR2 (germline): PRHDT, FYEKMQ (reference sequence). The length of the CDR3 is 12 residues. The CDR3 DNA sequence: TGTGCCAGCAGCTTATTTTCAGATACGCAGTATTTT. Protein sequence: CASSLFSDTQYF.

The V gene is TRBV10-3, the J gene TRBJ2-1, with TRBD1 identical over 7 bases. V shed 10 bases and J 3 bases; nucleotides not matched to a gene: 6. Per germline, CDR1 ENHRY and CDR2 SYGVKD. This CDR3 is built from 13 residues. CDR3 in amino acids: CATTGDSYNEQFF. DNA for the CDR3: TGTGCCACCACTGGGGACAGCTACAATGAGCAGTTCTTC.

The chain combines TRBV18 with TRBJ2-1, with D perhaps being TRBD1 or TRBD2 (5 bases each). CDR1 is KGHSH and CDR2 is LQKENI in the germline V gene. V lost 2 bases to trimming and J lost 5 bases, with 13 bases between them. The CDR3 is 15 amino acids. Here the CDR3 reads CASSPGGNSDNEQFF. CDR3 bases: TGTGCCAGCTCACCAGGGGGAAATAGCGACAATGAGCAGTTCTTC.

V is TRBV27 and J is TRBJ2-1, with unresolved D. The CDR3 has 15 residues. Deletions cut 6 bases from V and 9 bases from J, with 21 bases between. In germline, CDR1 is MNHEY, CDR2 SMNVEV (reference sequence). DNA of the CDR3: TGTGCCAGCAGCTTCTCCGACCCTCGGTGGGGTGAGCAGTTCTTC. Protein sequence: CASSFSDPRWGEQFF.

The chain employs TRBV7-3 and TRBJ2-3; D is uncertain. Germline V lookup: CDR1 SGHTA, CDR2 FQGTGA. The CDR3 sequence is 13 residues long. Trimming cost V 5 bases and J 4 bases, with 10 bases left between them. The CDR3 region has the DNA TGTGCCAGCAGCCCGTATCACCCAGATACGCAGTATTTT. This encodes CASSPYHPDTQYF.